The 5 T cell receptor beta chains below all came from one sample that was sequenced in a study of cytomegalovirus exposure and HLA in healthy donors. PCR primers comprised 60 Vbeta and 13 Jbeta primers. Sequenced by immunoSEQ multiplex PCR; TCRdb stores in-frame clones only, minus some. The sample has approximately 120,000 clones; 60% to 85% are singletons. Sequenced material: PBMCs. These receptors all come from a middle-aged man in good health and CMV-seronegative.

V gene TRBV7-3 combines with J gene TRBJ2-3; 14 bases match TRBD2. V lost 5 bases to trimming and J lost 1 base; unmatched junction nucleotides: 5. There are 17 residues in the CDR3. Germline CDR1 reads SGHTA; CDR2 reads FQGTGA. The CDR3 loop reads CASSLGLAGVGTDTQYF. The CDR3 DNA reads as TGTGCCAGCAGCCTGGGACTAGCGGGGGTCGGCACAGATACGCAGTATTTT.

CDR3 in amino acids: CAWSLGQMNTEAFF. The CDR3 nucleotides read TGTGCCTGGAGCTTGGGACAGATGAACACTGAAGCTTTCTTT. This sequence joins TRBV30 and TRBJ1-1, with 7 bases identical to TRBD1. The V segment lost 3 bases and the J segment 0 bases; nucleotides outside the gene matches: 4. The CDR3 length is 14 residues. The germline V gene has CDR1 GTSNPN and CDR2 SVGIG (reference sequence).

For this clone: Because the CDR3's place on the DNA is in doubt, the DNA is left out and the CDR3 is given as listed by TCRdb. The chain employs TRBV28 and TRBJ2-1; TRBD1, the table's D call, lacks a check against the DNA. Germline V gene lookup returns CDR1 MDHEN and CDR2 SYDVKM. Ends included, the CDR3 has 16 residues. CDR3 sequence: CASSSSGQGHNNEQFF.

The V gene is TRBV2, the J gene TRBJ1-5, with 9 bases identical to TRBD1. Unmatched junction bases numbered 19, after V lost 6 bases and J lost 4 bases. Germline loops: CDR1 SNHLY, CDR2 FYNNEI. This CDR3 region has 19 residues. CDR3 amino acids: CASRSGTGKRSTGNQPQHF. The CDR3 DNA reads as TGTGCCAGCAGATCAGGGACAGGGAAAAGGAGTACGGGAAATCAGCCCCAGCATTTT.

Here the CDR3 DNA reads TGTGCCAGCAGTGAAGCATTAAGCGGGGGGGTCTACAATGAGCAGTTCTTC. It translates to CASSEALSGGVYNEQFF. This chain links TRBV6-1 with TRBJ2-1; TRBD2 matches at 10 bases. This CDR3 has 17 amino acids. Per germline, CDR1 MNHNS and CDR2 SASEGT. After removal of 0 bases from V and 3 bases from J, the junction contained 5 bases not matched to a gene.